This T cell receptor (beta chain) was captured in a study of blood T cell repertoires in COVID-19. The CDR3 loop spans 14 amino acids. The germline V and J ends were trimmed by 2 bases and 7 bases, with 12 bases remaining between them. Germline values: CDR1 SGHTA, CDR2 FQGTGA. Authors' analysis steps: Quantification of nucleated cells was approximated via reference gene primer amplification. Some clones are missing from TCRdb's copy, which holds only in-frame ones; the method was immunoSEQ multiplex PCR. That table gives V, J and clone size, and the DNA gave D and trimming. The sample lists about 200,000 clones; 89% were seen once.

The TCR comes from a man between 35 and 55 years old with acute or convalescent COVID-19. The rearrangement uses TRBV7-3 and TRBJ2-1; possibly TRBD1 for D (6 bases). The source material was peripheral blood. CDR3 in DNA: TGTGCCAGCAGCTTAGACAGGACGGGGAATGAGCAGTTCTTC. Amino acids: CASSLDRTGNEQFF.